Listed below are T cell receptor beta chains from one sample, sequenced in a study of T cell responses to AZD1222 COVID-19 vaccine. TCRdb's table, derived via immunoSEQ multiplex PCR, lists solely in-frame clones and lacks some. Among approximately 65,000 clones listed, more than 70% were seen once. Sequenced material: peripheral blood, taken on day 0 of AZD1222 vaccination. These receptors came from an adult in good health. CDR3s include the opening cysteine and the closing phenylalanine or tryptophan. Expanded clones get a size class; other rows say once, few or many, or leave the size out.

TRBV12-3/TRBV12-4	.	TRBJ2-5	CASSYPGKKTQYF
TRBV6-5	.	TRBJ2-2	CASRRDWKTGELFF
TRBV5-1	.	TRBJ2-7	CASSLVPSGTVYEQYF
TRBV5-1	.	TRBJ2-5	CASSPGRGRQETQYF
TRBV6-5	.	TRBJ2-2	CASSYSTSGGSGELFF
TRBV6-5	.	TRBJ1-1	CASSPLGGGAFF
TRBV4-1	.	TRBJ2-1	CASSPDRGLINEQFF
TRBV16	.	TRBJ2-5	CASSRVGGGAETQYF
TRBV28	.	TRBJ1-1	CASSFGGRGHTEAFF
TRBV5-5	.	TRBJ1-2	CASSLVAQRDTFVWGYTF
TRBV19	.	TRBJ2-5	CASSRGFETQYF
TRBV28	.	TRBJ2-5	CASSLQRLAGDQETQYF
TRBV5-1	few	TRBJ2-1	CASSLGLAGGRSNEQFF
TRBV5-3	.	TRBJ2-5	CARSLKCTLGSQETQYF
TRBV28	once	TRBJ1-5	CASSSSAYNQPQHF
TRBV7-8	.	TRBJ1-6	CASSLSGTNNSPLHF
TRBV14	.	TRBJ2-2	CASSPELYTTGELFF
TRBV14	once	TRBJ1-1	CASSQVGQPANTEAFF
TRBV28	once	TRBJ1-3	CASSFSRSTGLGNTIYF
TRBV21-1	.	TRBJ2-1	CASSKAPTPYNEQFF
TRBV7-3	.	TRBJ2-2	CASSRTSTGELFF
TRBV2	.	TRBJ2-3	CASSRELSTDTQYF
TRBV10-2	.	TRBJ1-1	CASSKSAEAFF
TRBV29-1	few	TRBJ2-5	CSMAWGTQETQYF